The clone carrying this T cell receptor (beta chain) came up a few times. These data are taken from a study of blood T cell repertoires in COVID-19. Study at large: PBMCs, B-cell-depleted T cells, or T cells provided the cDNA or gDNA that made up the material.

Under the authors' procedure: Reference gene primers were amplified, and this amplification served to estimate nucleated cell counts. Sequenced by immunoSEQ multiplex PCR; TCRdb stores in-frame clones only, minus some. That table is the source of V, J and clone size, and D and trimming were worked out from the DNA. The data contain 200,000 to 250,000 clones, around 90% of them seen just once; the ten biggest clones take up under 13%. The TCR originated in a man aged 18 to 29 with acute COVID-19. Specimen: PBMCs or T cells enriched from blood (not recorded which).

CDR3 region: CASTPRGYEQYF. The CDR3 region has the DNA TGTGCCAGCACCCCCCGAGGTTACGAGCAGTACTTC. V is TRBV28 and J is TRBJ2-7; D is ambiguous. Germline CDR1 MDHEN, CDR2 SYDVKM. CDR3 length: 12 residues. Trimming stripped 7 bases from V and 4 bases from J, with 11 bases between.